Sequencing of this TCR beta chain was carried out in a study of blood T cell repertoires in COVID-19. Study summary: Material from acute and convalescent COVID-19 was sourced from the United States, Italy and Spain. T cells, B-cell-depleted T cells, or PBMCs provided the cDNA or gDNA that served as material.

This clone was detected a few times. Germline assignment: CDR1 SGHNT and CDR2 YYREEE (reference sequence). CDR3 length: 16 residues. J was trimmed by 10 bases and V by 4 bases; bases with no gene match: 10. Per the authors' pipeline: Nucleated cell counts were estimated from reference gene primer amplification. Sequencing was performed with immunoSEQ multiplex PCR; in TCRdb, only in-frame clones are kept and a portion is missing. V, J and clone size are those of that table, while D and trimming were read from the DNA. The data contain approximately 190,000 clones, under 90% of them seen just once; the ten biggest clones take up 20%.

Specimen: peripheral blood. The chain joins TRBV5-4 to TRBJ2-1; 14 nucleotides agree with TRBD2. The TCR sequence derives from a human donor in a cohort sampled during active COVID-19. The CDR3: CASSAPGLAGEREQFF. CDR3 in DNA: TGTGCCAGCAGCGCGCCGGGACTAGCGGGAGAGAGGGAGCAGTTCTTC. The whole variable domain, remainder taken from reference TRBV5-4 and TRBJ2-1, is ETGVTQSPTHLIKTRGQQVTLRCSSQSGHNTVSWYQQALGQGPQFIFQYYREEENGRGNFPPRFSGLQFPNYSSELNVNALELDDSALYLCASSAPGLAGEREQFFGPGTRLTVL.